The text below deals with one T cell receptor (beta chain). Its antigen is as yet unknown. The data are from a study of chemoradiotherapy in HPV16-positive cancers. Some clones are missing from TCRdb's copy, which holds only in-frame ones; the method was immunoSEQ multiplex PCR. The sample holds about 13,000 clones; under 85% are singletons and the top ten take 5.8%. General study results and limits: In HPV16-positive patients, HPV-responsive T-cell expansion tracked better recurrence-free survival.

Trimming removed 6 bases at V and 7 bases at J, with 13 bases between. This CDR3 is built from 13 residues. Germline V gene data show CDR1 as SQVTM and CDR2 as ANQGSEA. Sequencing used blood, obtained from a patient who underwent chemoradiotherapy. This TCR was sampled from a human donor with HPV-associated anogenital cancer. This chain connects TRBV29-1 to TRBJ1-6; D might be TRBD1 (5 bases). The CDR3 coding sequence is TGCAGCGTAAAAACTGACAGAAATTCACCCCTCCACTTT. Encoded protein: CSVKTDRNSPLHF.